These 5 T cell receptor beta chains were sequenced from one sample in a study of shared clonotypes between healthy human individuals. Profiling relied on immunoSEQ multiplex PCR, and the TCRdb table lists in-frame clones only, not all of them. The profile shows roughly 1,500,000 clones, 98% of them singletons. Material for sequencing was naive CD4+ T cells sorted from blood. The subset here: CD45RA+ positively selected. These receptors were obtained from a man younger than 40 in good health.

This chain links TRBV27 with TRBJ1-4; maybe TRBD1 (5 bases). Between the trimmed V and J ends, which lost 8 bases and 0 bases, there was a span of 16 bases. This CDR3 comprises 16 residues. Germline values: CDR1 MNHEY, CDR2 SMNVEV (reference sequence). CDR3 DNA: TGTGCCAGCCGACAGCACTCCGCTGCAACTAATGAAAAACTGTTTTTT. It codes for CASRQHSAATNEKLFF.

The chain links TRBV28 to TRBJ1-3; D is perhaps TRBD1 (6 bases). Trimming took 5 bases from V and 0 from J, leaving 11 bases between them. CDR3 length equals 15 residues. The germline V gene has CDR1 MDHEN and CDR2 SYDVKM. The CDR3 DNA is TGTGCCAGCAGTCCTAGGACAGTCTCTGGAAACACCATATATTTT. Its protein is CASSPRTVSGNTIYF.

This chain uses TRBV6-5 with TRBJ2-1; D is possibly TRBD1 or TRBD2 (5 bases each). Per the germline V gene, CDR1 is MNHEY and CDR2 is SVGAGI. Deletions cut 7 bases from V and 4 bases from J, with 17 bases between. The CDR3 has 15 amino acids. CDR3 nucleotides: TGTGCCAGCAAGCCAGGGCTGGGACGATACAATGAGCAGTTCTTC. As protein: CASKPGLGRYNEQFF.

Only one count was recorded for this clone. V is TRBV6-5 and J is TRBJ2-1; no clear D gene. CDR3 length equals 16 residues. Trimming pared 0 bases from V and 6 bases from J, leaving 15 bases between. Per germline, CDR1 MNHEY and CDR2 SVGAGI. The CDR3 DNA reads TGTGCCAGCAGTTACTCGATCGCAAGGGCCATCAATGAGCAGTTCTTC. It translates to CASSYSIARAINEQFF.

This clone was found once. The CDR3 sequence: CASSQDGKTEAFF. CDR3 DNA sequence: TGCGCCAGCAGCCAAGATGGCAAAACGGAAGCTTTCTTT. V gene TRBV4-3 combines with J gene TRBJ1-1; D is undetermined. In germline, CDR1 is LGHNA, CDR2 YSLEER. This CDR3 is 13 amino acids long. Trimming shortened V by 0 bases and J by 8 bases, and 10 bases separated the two germline ends.